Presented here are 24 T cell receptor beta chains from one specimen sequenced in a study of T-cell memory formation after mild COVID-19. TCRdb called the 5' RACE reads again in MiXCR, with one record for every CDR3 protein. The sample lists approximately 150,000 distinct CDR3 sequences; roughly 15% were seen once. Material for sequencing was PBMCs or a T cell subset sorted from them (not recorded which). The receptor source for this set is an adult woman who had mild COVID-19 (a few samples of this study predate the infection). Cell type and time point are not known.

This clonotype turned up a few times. CDR3 DNA sequence: TGTGCCAGCAGAACTTGGGAGGGAGGGGAAAAACTGTTTTTT. Its translation is CASRTWEGGEKLFF. The chain employs TRBV2 and TRBJ1-4; no firm D call. Germline V gene lookup returns CDR1 SNHLY and CDR2 FYNNEI. This CDR3 is built from 14 residues. Trimming shortened V by 6 bases and J by 8 bases, and 16 bases separated the two germline ends.

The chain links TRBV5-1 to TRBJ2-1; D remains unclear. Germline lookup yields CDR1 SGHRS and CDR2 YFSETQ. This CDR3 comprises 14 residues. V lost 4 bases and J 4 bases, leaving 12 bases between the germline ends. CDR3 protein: CASSNLSVYNEQFF. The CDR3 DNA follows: TGCGCCAGCAGCAACCTTTCAGTATACAATGAGCAGTTCTTC.

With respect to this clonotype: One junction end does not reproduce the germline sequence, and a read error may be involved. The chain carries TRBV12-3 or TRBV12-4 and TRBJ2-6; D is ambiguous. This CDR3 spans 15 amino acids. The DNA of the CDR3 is TGTGCCAGCAGTTTATTTTCTCCTGGGACCAACGTCCTGACTTTC. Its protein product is CASSLFSPGTNVLTF.

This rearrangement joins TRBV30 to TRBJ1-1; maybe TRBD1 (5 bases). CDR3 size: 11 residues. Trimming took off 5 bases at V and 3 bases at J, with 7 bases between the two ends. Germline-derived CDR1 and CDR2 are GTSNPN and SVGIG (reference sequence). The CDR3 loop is CAWGGDTEAFF. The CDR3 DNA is TGTGCCTGGGGGGGGGACACTGAAGCTTTCTTT.

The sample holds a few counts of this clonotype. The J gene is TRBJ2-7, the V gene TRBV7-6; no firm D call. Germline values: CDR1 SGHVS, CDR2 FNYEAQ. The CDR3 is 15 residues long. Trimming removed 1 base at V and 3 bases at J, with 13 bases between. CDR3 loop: CASSLDRGRNYEQYF. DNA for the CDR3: TGTGCCAGCAGCTTAGACCGCGGCAGGAACTACGAGCAGTACTTC.

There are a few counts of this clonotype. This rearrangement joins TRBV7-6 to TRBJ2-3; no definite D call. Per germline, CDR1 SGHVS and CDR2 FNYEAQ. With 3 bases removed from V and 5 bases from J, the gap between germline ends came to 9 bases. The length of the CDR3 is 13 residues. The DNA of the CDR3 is TGTGCCAGCAGCTTCGAGGTGGGAGATACGCAGTATTTT. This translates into CASSFEVGDTQYF. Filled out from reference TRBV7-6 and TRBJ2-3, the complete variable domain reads GAGVSQSPRYKVTKRGQDVALRCDPISGHVSLYWYRQALGQGPEFLTYFNYEAQQDKSGLPNDRFSAERPEGSISTLTIQRTEQRDSAMYRCASSFEVGDTQYFGPGTRLTVL.

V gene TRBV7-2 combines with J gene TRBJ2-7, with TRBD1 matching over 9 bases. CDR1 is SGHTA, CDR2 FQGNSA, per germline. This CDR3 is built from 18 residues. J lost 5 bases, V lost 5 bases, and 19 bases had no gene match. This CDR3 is CASSPRGGGQGNYDEQYF. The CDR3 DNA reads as TGTGCCAGCAGCCCTAGGGGGGGGGGACAGGGCAATTACGACGAGCAGTACTTC.

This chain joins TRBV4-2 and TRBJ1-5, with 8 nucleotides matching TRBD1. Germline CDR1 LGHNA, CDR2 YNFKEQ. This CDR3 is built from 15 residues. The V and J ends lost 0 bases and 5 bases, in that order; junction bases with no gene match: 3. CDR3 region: CASSQEGQGYQPQHF. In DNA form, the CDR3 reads TGTGCCAGCAGCCAAGAAGGACAGGGATATCAGCCCCAGCATTTT.

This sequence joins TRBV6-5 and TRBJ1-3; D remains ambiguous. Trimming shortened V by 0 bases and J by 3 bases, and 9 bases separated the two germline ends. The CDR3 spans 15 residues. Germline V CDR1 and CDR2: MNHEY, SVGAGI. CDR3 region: CASSYSRGGGNTIYF. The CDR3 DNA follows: TGTGCCAGCAGTTACTCCAGAGGTGGTGGAAACACCATATATTTT.

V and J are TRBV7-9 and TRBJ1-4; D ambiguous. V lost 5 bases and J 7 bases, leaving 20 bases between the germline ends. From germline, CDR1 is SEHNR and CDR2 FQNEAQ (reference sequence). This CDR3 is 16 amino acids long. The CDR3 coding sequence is TGTGCCAGCAGCGCTTTAGCCGGGGTCTCTCTTGAAAAACTGTTTTTT. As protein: CASSALAGVSLEKLFF.

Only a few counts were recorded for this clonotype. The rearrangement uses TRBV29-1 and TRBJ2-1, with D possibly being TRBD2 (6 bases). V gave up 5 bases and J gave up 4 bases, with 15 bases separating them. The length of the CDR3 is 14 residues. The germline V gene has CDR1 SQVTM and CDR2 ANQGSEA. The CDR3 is CSVRAGTLYNEQFF. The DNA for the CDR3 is TGCAGCGTTCGAGCCGGGACTCTGTACAATGAGCAGTTCTTC.

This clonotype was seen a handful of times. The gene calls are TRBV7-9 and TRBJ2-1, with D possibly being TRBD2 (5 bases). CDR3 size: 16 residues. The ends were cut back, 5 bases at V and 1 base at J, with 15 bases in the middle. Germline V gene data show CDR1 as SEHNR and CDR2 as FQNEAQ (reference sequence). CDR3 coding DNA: TGTGCCAGCAGCCCCCGGACTGCTCGTTCCTACAATGAGCAGTTCTTC. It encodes CASSPRTARSYNEQFF.

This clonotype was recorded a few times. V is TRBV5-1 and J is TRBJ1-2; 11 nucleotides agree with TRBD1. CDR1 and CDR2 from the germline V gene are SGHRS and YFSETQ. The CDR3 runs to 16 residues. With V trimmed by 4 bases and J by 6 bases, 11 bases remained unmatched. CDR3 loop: CASSPGTGGSRDGYTF. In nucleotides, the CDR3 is TGCGCCAGCAGCCCCGGGACAGGGGGAAGTCGAGATGGCTACACCTTC.

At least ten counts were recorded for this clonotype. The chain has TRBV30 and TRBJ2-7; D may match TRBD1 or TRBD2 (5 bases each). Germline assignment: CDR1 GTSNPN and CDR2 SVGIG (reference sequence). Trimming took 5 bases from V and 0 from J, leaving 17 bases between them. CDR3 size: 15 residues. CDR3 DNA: TGTGCCTGGTCCCTGGGGGTCCAGAGCTCCTACGAGCAGTACTTC. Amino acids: CAWSLGVQSSYEQYF.

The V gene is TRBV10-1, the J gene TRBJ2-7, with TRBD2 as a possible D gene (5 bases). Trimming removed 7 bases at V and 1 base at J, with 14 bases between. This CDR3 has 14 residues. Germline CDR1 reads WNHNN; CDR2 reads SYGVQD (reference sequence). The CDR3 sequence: CASTEVRRSYEQYF. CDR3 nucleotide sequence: TGCGCCAGCACAGAGGTACGGAGGTCCTACGAGCAGTACTTC.

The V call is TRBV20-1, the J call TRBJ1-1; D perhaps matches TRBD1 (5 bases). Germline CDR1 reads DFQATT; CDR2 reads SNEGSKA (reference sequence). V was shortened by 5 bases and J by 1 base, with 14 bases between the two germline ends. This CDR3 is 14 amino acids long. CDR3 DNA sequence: TGCAGTGCTCCGAGGGGCGGACGGAACACTGAAGCTTTCTTT. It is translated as CSAPRGGRNTEAFF.

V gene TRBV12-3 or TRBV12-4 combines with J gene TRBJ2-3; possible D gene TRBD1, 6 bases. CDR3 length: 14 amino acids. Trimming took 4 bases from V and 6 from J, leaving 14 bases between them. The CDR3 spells CASSSPYREDTQYF. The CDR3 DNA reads TGTGCCAGCAGTTCCCCCTACAGGGAGGATACGCAGTATTTT.

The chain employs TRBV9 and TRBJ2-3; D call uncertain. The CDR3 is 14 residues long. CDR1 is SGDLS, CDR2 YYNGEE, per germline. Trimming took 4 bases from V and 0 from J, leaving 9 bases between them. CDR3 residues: CASSSDHSTDTQYF. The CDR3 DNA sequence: TGTGCCAGCAGCTCCGACCATAGCACAGATACGCAGTATTTT.

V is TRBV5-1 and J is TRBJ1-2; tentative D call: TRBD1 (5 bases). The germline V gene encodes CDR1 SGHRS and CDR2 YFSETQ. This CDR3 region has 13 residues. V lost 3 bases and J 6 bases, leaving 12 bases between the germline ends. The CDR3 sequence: CASSWGSGDGYTF. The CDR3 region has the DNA TGCGCCAGCAGCTGGGGGTCGGGTGATGGCTACACCTTC.

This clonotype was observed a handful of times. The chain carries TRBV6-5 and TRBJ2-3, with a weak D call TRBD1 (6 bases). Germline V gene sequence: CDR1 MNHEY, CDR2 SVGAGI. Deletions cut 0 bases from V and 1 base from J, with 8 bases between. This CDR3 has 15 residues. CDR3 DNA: TGTGCCAGCAGTTACTCGGGGGCCGGCACAGATACGCAGTATTTT. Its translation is CASSYSGAGTDTQYF.

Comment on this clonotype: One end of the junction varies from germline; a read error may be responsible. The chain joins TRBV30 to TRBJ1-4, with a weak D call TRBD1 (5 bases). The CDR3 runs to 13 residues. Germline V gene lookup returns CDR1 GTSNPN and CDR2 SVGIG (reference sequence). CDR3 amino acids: CAWSTPLLGDVHF. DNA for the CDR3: TGTGCCTGGAGTACCCCCCTATTGGGGGATGTTCATTTT.

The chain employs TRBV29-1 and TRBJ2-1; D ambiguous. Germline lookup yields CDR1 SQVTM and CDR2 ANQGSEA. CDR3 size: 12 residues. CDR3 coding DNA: TGCAGTGCCGAGTTCCGGGACAATGAGCAGTTCTTC. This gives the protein CSAEFRDNEQFF.

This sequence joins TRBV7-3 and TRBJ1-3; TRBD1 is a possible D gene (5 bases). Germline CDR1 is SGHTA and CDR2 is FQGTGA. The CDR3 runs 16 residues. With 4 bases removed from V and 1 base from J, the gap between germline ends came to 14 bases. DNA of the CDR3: TGTGCCAGCAGCTCATATTGCAGGGAATCTGGAAACACCATATATTTT. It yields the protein CASSSYCRESGNTIYF.

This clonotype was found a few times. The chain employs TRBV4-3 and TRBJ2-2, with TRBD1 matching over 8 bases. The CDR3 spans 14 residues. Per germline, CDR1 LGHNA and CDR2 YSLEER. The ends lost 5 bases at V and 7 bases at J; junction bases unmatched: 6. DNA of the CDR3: TGCGCCAGCAGCTTCCGACAGGGGAGCGGGGAGCTGTTTTTT. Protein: CASSFRQGSGELFF.